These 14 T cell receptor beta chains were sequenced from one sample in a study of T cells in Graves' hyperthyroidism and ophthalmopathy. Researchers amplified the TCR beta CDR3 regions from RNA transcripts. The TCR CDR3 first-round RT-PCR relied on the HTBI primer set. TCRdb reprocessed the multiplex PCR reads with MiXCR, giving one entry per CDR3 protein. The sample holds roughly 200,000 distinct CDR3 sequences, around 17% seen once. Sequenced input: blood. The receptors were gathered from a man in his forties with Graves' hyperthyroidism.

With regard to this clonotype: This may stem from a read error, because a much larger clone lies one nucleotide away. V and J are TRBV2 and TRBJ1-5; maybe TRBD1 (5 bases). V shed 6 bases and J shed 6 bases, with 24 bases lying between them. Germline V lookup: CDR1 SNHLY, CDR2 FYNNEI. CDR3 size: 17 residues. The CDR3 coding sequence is TGTGCCAGCAGCCCCCGGGCGGGACGGGGGGGGGGTCAGCCCCAGCATTTT. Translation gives CASSPRAGRGGGQPQHF.

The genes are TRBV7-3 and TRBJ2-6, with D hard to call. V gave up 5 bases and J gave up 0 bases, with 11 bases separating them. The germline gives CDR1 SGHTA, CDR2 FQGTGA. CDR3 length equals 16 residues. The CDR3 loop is CASSPGLNSGANVLTF. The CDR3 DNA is TGTGCCAGCAGCCCCGGCCTAAACTCTGGGGCCAACGTCCTGACTTTC.

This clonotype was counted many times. CDR3 sequence reads: CASKTSGGDGEQFF. Written as DNA, the CDR3 is TGTGCCAGTAAGACTAGCGGGGGGGACGGTGAGCAGTTCTTC. This rearrangement joins TRBV19 to TRBJ2-1; 14 positions agree with TRBD2. The CDR3 has 14 residues. CDR1 is LNHDA, CDR2 SQIVND, per germline (reference sequence). V lost 7 bases to trimming and J lost 9 bases; unmatched junction nucleotides: 5. The variable domain in full, with the rest retrieved from reference TRBV19 and TRBJ2-1, is DGGITQSPKYLFRKEGQNVTLSCEQNLNHDAMYWYRQDPGQGLRLIYYSQIVNDFQKGDIAEGYSVSREKKESFPLTVTSAQKNPTAFYLCASKTSGGDGEQFFGPGTRLTVL.

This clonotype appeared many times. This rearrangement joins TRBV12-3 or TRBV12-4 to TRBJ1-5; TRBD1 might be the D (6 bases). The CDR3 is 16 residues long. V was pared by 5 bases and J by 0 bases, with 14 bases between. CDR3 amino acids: CASSTGQQNSNQPQHF. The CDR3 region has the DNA TGTGCCAGCAGTACCGGACAGCAAAATAGCAATCAGCCCCAGCATTTT.

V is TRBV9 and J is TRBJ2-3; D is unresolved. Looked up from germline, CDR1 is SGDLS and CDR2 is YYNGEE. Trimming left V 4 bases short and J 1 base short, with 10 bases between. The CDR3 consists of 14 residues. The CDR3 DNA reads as TGTGCCAGCAGCTCCTACACGGGCACAGATACGCAGTATTTT. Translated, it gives CASSSYTGTDTQYF.

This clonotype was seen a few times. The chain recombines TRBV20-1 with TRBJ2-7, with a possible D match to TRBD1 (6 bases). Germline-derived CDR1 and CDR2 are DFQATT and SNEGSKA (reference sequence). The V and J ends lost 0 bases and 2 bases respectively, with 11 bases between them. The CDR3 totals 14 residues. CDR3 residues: CSARDPGQTYEQYF. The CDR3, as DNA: TGCAGTGCTAGAGATCCAGGACAGACCTACGAGCAGTACTTC.

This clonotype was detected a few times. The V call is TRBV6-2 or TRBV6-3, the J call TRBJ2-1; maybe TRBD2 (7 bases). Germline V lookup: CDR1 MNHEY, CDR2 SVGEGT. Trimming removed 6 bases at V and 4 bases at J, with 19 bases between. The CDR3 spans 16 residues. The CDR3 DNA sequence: TGTGCCAGCAGCCCCTCCGGCGGGGGCTTATACAATGAGCAGTTCTTC. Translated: CASSPSGGGLYNEQFF.

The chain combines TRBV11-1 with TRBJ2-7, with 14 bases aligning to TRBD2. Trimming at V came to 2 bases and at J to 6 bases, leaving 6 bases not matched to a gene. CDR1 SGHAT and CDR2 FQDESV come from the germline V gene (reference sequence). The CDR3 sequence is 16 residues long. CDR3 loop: CASSLPRLAGGGEQYF. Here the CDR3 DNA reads TGTGCCAGCAGCTTACCACGACTAGCGGGAGGGGGCGAGCAGTACTTC.

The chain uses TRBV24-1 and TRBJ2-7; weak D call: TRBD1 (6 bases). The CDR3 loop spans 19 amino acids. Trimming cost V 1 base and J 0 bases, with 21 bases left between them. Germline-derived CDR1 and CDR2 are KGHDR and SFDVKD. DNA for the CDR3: TGTGCCACCAGTGATTTACTTGAGGGTCAAACAGGGAGCTCCTACGAGCAGTACTTC. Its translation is CATSDLLEGQTGSSYEQYF.

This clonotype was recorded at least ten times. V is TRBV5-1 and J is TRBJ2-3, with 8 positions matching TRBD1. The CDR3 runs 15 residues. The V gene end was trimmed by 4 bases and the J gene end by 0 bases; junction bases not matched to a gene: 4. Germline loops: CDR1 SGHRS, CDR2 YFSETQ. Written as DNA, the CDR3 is TGCGCCAGCAGCCTCTGGACAGGGAGCACAGATACGCAGTATTTT. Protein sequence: CASSLWTGSTDTQYF.

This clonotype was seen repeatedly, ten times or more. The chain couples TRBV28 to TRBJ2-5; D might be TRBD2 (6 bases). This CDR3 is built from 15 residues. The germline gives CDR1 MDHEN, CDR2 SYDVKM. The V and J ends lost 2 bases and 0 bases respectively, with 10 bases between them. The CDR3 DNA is TGTGCCAGCAGTTTAGCGGGGCAGTACCAAGAGACCCAGTACTTC. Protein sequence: CASSLAGQYQETQYF.

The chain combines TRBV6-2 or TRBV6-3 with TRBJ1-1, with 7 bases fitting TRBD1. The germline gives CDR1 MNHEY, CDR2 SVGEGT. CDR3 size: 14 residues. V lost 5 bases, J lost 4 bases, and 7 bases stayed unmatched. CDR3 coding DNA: TGTGCCAGCAGTCCTCAGGGGGTGGTCACTGAAGCTTTCTTT. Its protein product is CASSPQGVVTEAFF.

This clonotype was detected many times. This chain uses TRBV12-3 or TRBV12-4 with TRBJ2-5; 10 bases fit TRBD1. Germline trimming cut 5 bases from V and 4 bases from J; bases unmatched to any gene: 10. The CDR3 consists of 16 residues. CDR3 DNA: TGTGCCAGCAGTCTAGACCGGGACAGGGGACGAGAGACCCAGTACTTC. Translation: CASSLDRDRGRETQYF.

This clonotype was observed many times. The CDR3 reads CATSRGPGTSSNGYTF. The CDR3 bases are TGTGCCACCAGCAGAGGGCCGGGGACGTCTTCGAATGGCTACACCTTC. V gene TRBV15 combines with J gene TRBJ1-2, with TRBD1 as a possible D gene (5 bases). Germline V gives CDR1 LNHNV, CDR2 YYDKDF (reference sequence). The CDR3 length is 16 residues. The ends were cut back, 1 base at V and 6 bases at J, with 18 bases in the middle.